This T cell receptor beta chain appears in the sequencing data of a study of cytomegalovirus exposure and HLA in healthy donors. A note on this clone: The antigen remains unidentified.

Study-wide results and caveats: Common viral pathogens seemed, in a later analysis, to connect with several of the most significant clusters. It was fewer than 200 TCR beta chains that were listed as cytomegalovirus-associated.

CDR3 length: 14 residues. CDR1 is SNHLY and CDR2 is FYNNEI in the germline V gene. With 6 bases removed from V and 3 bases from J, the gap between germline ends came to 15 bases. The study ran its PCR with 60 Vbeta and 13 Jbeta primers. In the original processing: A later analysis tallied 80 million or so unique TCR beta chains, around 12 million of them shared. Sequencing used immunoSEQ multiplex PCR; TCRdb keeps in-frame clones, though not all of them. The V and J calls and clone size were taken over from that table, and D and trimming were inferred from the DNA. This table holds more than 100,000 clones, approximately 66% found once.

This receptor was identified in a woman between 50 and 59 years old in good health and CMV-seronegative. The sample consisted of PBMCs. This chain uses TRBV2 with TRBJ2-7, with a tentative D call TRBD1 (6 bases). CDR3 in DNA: TGTGCCAGCAGGGTGACAGGTTTGAACTACGAGCAGTACTTC. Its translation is CASRVTGLNYEQYF.